This TCR beta chain was recovered during a study of blood T cell repertoires in COVID-19 (dated by TCRdb to the early 2020s). Turning to the overall study: Samples from collaborators originated in the United States, Italy and Spain and spanned both the acute and convalescent phases of COVID-19. The dataset comprised deeply sampled blood TCRbeta repertoires from subjects exposed to, actively infected with, or recovered from COVID-19. The samples were drawn from the first 160 participants of the ongoing ImmuneRACE study and from some 1,300 subjects provided by 6 global collaborators. The material from the prospective study consisted of cDNA or gDNA derived from T cells, B-cell-depleted T cells, or PBMCs. Where available, HLA class I and class II types were obtained from metadata supplied by the sample provider rather than from assay-based typing. A de-identified subject ID, COVID-19 status, age in years and sex were almost always included in the sample metadata. A freely available public database, intended as a resource for researchers studying the immune response to SARS-CoV-2, is where the repertoires were released.

Study-level results and caveats: The amount of clinical and demographic metadata varied by source and participant and was provided uncurated.

The CDR3 contains 17 residues, cysteine and phenylalanine counted. Of the read, only the CDR3 DNA is kept; its 51 bases are in frame from base 1. From the germline V gene, CDR1 is LGHNT and CDR2 is FRNRAP. Germline trimming: 1 base from V, 3 bases from J; junction bases outside gene matches: 2. TCRbeta CDR3 regions were amplified from genomic DNA by means of the immunoSEQ Assay, a bias-controlled multiplex PCR. The paper's data handling went like this. The number of nucleated cells in each sample was estimated from the amplification of reference gene primers within the assay. To quantify the absolute abundance of each unique TCRbeta CDR3 rearrangement, sequence reads were collapsed and filtered. Productive Simpson clonality was computed per sample as the square root of Simpson's diversity index over productive rearrangements. Not all clones reach the TCRdb copy of this immuneACCESS table, which keeps in-frame sequences only. Checked studies attribute under half of the gap to unresolved V genes and leave the rest unexplained. V and J calls and clone size follow that table, whereas D and trimming were derived from the DNA. Recorded for this sample are some 300,000 clones; roughly 89% of them occurred a single time. The biggest ten clones account for 3.5% to 4.5% of the sample.

In the prospective study, participants were about 18 to 100 years old, resided in approximately 22 geographic areas of the United States, and were enrolled through a virtual design. To assign participants to cohorts, the prospective study relied on clinical history that participants themselves reported in a screening survey and a study questionnaire. Each participant in the prospective study had whole blood, serum and a nasopharyngeal or oropharyngeal swab collected by mobile phlebotomists. Additional blood draws and questionnaires over an approximately two-month period could optionally be provided by prospective study participants. Before DNA extraction, blood samples from the prospective study were shipped at room temperature or frozen. About this clone itself: Its antigen remains unidentified. There are no base qualities to consult, and no much larger clone falls within one base.

This TCR derives from a woman between 18 and 30 years old with acute COVID-19. The rearranged chain carries TRBV12-5 and TRBJ2-3, and 15 junction bases match TRBD2. Sequenced material: PBMCs or T cells enriched from blood (not recorded which). The CDR3 corresponds to CASGLGTSGRVTDTQYF. The sequenced DNA: TGTGCTAGTGGTTTGGGGACTAGCGGGAGGGTGACAGATACGCAGTATTTT.